These T cell receptor beta chains were read from a single sample in a study of T cell responses to AZD1222 COVID-19 vaccine. Assay used: immunoSEQ multiplex PCR; TCRdb lists only in-frame clones, some missing. This table has some 120,000 clones, 70% to 90% appearing once. Sequences were derived from peripheral blood, sampled on day 0 of MenACWY control vaccination. Source of these receptors: an adult in good health. CDR3s include the opening cysteine and the closing phenylalanine or tryptophan. Fields, in order: J gene, V gene, D gene, clone size, CDR3 protein, CDR3 DNA. A D gene is named only where the DNA matches it firmly. Clone sizes are given selectively: once, few, many, or a class where the clone is expanded.

TRBJ2-3 | TRBV14 | - | - | CASSQESSWQGGADTQYF | TGTGCCAGCAGCCAAGAAAGCTCCTGGCAGGGGGGCGCAGATACGCAGTATTTT
TRBJ1-5 | TRBV2 | TRBD1 | - | CASSPGQGQPQHF | TGTGCCAGCAGCCCGGGACAGGGGCAGCCCCAGCATTTT
TRBJ1-4 | TRBV20-1 | - | - | CSASPGTNEKLFF | TGCAGTGCTAGTCCAGGGACTAATGAAAAACTGTTTTTT
TRBJ1-5 | TRBV9 | TRBD1 | - | CASGQGAQPQHF | TGTGCCAGCGGGCAGGGGGCCCAGCCCCAGCATTTT
TRBJ2-7 | TRBV6-6 | - | - | CASSYSAGASYEQYF | TGTGCCAGCAGTTACTCGGCGGGGGCCTCCTACGAGCAGTACTTC
TRBJ1-1 | TRBV11-2 | - | - | CASSLGWETEAFF | TGTGCCAGCAGCTTAGGTTGGGAGACTGAAGCTTTCTTT
TRBJ1-2 | TRBV10-1 | TRBD1 | - | CASRGGTAYHNPRTYYGYTF | TGCGCCAGCAGAGGGGGGACAGCCTACCACAACCCCCGAACCTACTATGGCTACACCTTC
TRBJ2-5 | TRBV21-1 | - | - | CASSKETQYF | TGTGCCAGCAGCAAAGAGACCCAGTACTTC
TRBJ2-3 | TRBV10-3 | - | once | CAIRSGQPSTDTQYF | TGTGCCATCAGGAGCGGACAGCCAAGCACAGATACGCAGTATTTT
TRBJ1-2 | TRBV5-4 | - | - | CASSTGLDYGYTF | TGTGCCAGCAGTACAGGGTTGGACTATGGCTACACCTTC
TRBJ2-1 | TRBV6-2/TRBV6-3 | TRBD2 | few | CASSLAGGGYNEQFF | TGTGCCAGCAGTTTAGCCGGGGGGGGCTACAATGAGCAGTTCTTC
TRBJ2-7 | TRBV24-1 | - | - | CATSASGSHEQYF | TGTGCCACCAGTGCGTCCGGTAGCCACGAGCAGTACTTC
TRBJ2-3 | TRBV7-3 | - | - | CASSRGSPGSSTDTQYF | TGTGCCAGCAGCCGAGGGTCCCCGGGGTCTAGCACAGATACGCAGTATTTT
TRBJ2-7 | TRBV6-2/TRBV6-3 | - | - | CASSRSRYEQYF | TGTGCCAGCAGCCGATCAAGATACGAGCAGTACTTC
TRBJ1-5 | TRBV6-5 | TRBD1 | - | CASRGQPDSQPQHF | TGTGCCAGCAGGGGACAGCCCGATTCGCAGCCCCAGCATTTT
TRBJ1-4 | TRBV28 | - | - | CASSVGPEKLFF | TGTGCCAGCAGTGTCGGGCCCGAAAAACTGTTTTTT
TRBJ1-4 | TRBV6-5 | - | - | CASSSKGRATNEKLFF | TGTGCCAGCAGTTCAAAAGGCAGGGCGACTAATGAAAAACTGTTTTTT
TRBJ2-3 | TRBV4-1 | - | - | CASSPRMQLVTDTQYF | TGCGCCAGCAGCCCCCGTATGCAGTTGGTCACAGATACGCAGTATTTT
TRBJ2-7 | TRBV3-1/TRBV3-2 | - | - | CASTSSGVQYF | TGTGCCAGCACCTCCTCCGGGGTACAGTACTTC
TRBJ1-2 | TRBV3-1/TRBV3-2 | - | - | CASSPPDSESRGYTF | TGTGCCAGCAGCCCCCCTGACAGCGAGTCGCGGGGCTACACCTTC
TRBJ2-2 | TRBV24-1 | - | - | CATSAPGDAGELFF | TGTGCCACCAGTGCTCCAGGGGACGCCGGGGAGCTGTTTTTT
TRBJ2-3 | TRBV6-2/TRBV6-3 | - | - | CASSYGEFSTDTQYF | TGTGCCAGCAGTTACGGGGAGTTTAGCACAGATACGCAGTATTTT
TRBJ2-3 | TRBV3-1/TRBV3-2 | TRBD2 | - | CASSLKLCVCGGGSTDTQYF | TGTGCCAGCAGCCTCAAGTTATGCGTTTGCGGGGGGGGAAGCACAGATACGCAGTATTTT
TRBJ2-2 | TRBV20-1 | - | - | CSTGRAGELFF | TGCAGTACGGGGCGGGCCGGGGAGCTGTTTTTT
TRBJ2-1 | TRBV6-5 | - | - | CASSLGGNEQFF | TGTGCCAGCAGTCTCGGGGGTAATGAGCAGTTCTTC
TRBJ1-2 | TRBV5-1 | - | - | CASSSSRTDTNYGYTF | TGCGCCAGCAGCTCCTCGCGGACAGACACTAACTATGGCTACACCTTC
TRBJ2-7 | TRBV28 | TRBD1 | - | CASSSTGTGTYEQYF | TGTGCCAGCAGCAGTACCGGGACAGGGACCTACGAGCAGTACTTC
TRBJ1-4 | TRBV28 | TRBD1 | - | CASSFGDRGTEKLFF | TGTGCCAGCAGTTTCGGCGACAGGGGGACTGAAAAACTGTTTTTT
TRBJ2-5 | TRBV7-9 | TRBD1 | - | CASSRGDRGQQETQYF | TGTGCCAGCAGCCGCGGGGACAGGGGTCAACAAGAGACCCAGTACTTC